This TCR beta chain was found in a study of identical twins. Findings and caveats of the study: The abundant beta clonotypes from cord blood had fewer insertions, and memory repertoires had none of this. Potential partial confounding of zero-insertion analyses by invariant MAIT and iNKT cells was noted. Models underestimated TCR alpha sharing (out-of-frame) in monozygotic twins.

With template switching, a universal primer site was added, and the cDNA carried unique molecular identifiers. One entry per CDR3 protein, called by TCRdb with MiXCR from the 5' RACE reads. The sample consists of fewer than 250,000 distinct CDR3 sequences, approximately 9% of them appearing once. The V gene's germline CDR1 is SGHVS and CDR2 FQNEAQ. The germline V and J ends were trimmed by 3 bases and 3 bases, with 15 bases remaining between them. This CDR3 contains 15 residues. This clonotype was seen at least ten times. Antigen unknown. The source material was memory (CD45RO+) T cells sorted from blood. The chain combines TRBV7-8 with TRBJ2-7, with a weak D call TRBD1 (5 bases). The receptor was derived from a woman under 30 in good health. The CDR3, as DNA: TGTGCCAGCAGCTTTCAGGGCCTTCGATTCTACGAGCAGTACTTC. The encoded protein is CASSFQGLRFYEQYF.